Shown below are 4 T cell receptor beta chains from a single sample sequenced in a study of cytomegalovirus exposure and HLA in healthy donors. The PCR used 60 Vbeta and 13 Jbeta primers. The repertoire was sequenced with immunoSEQ multiplex PCR; TCRdb's copy has only in-frame clones and lacks some. Among 70,000 to 90,000 clones, around 83% were seen once, and the ten largest hold approximately 17%. The source material was PBMCs. Receptors originate from a man in his 70s in good health and CMV-seropositive.

CDR3 DNA: TGTGCCAGCAGCTTAAGCAGGGCTCGCACAGATACGCAGTATTTT. Its protein is CASSLSRARTDTQYF. J is TRBJ2-3 and V is TRBV7-6, with D maybe TRBD1 (5 bases). Between the trimmed V and J ends, which lost 2 bases and 1 base, there was a span of 10 bases. Germline V gives CDR1 SGHVS, CDR2 FNYEAQ. The CDR3 sequence is 15 residues long.

The rearrangement joins TRBV7-2 to TRBJ2-5, with TRBD1 as a possible D gene (5 bases). Per germline, CDR1 SGHTA and CDR2 FQGNSA. CDR3 size: 14 residues. V was clipped by 6 bases and J by 3 bases, with 14 bases between them. CDR3 coding DNA: TGTGCCAGCAGTCCGGCCGGACACAAAGAGACCCAGTACTTC. This sequence encodes CASSPAGHKETQYF.

The chain links TRBV9 to TRBJ2-1, with 8 positions matching TRBD1. Trimming removed 2 bases from V and 9 bases from J; junction bases left unmatched: 4. Germline V gene lookup returns CDR1 SGDLS and CDR2 YYNGEE. The CDR3 runs to 13 residues. CDR3 sequence: CASSVQTGAEQFF. DNA of the CDR3: TGTGCCAGCAGCGTCCAGACAGGGGCTGAGCAGTTCTTC.

The CDR3 protein is CASSLRQGAMGTEAFF. CDR3 sequence (DNA): TGCGCCAGCAGCTTGAGACAGGGGGCAATGGGAACTGAAGCTTTCTTT. This chain joins TRBV5-1 and TRBJ1-1; the match to TRBD1 covers 10 bases. Germline V gene sequence: CDR1 SGHRS, CDR2 YFSETQ. V trimming: 1 base; J trimming: 5 bases; junction bases outside the gene matches: 8. The CDR3 length is 16 residues.